A selection of T cell receptor beta chains follows, all from one sample in a study of T cells in Graves' hyperthyroidism and ophthalmopathy. TCRdb redid the calling of the multiplex PCR reads with MiXCR, one entry per CDR3 protein. The repertoire holds about 500,000 distinct CDR3 sequences, around 50% seen once, with about 45% in the top ten. Material for sequencing was peripheral blood or thyroid tissue (not recorded which). The receptors were gathered from an adult woman with Graves' disease, either hyperthyroidism or ophthalmopathy (not recorded which). CDR3s include the opening cysteine and the closing phenylalanine or tryptophan. The D gene is left open where the match is weak. Not all rows give a size; the values are once, few, many and, for expanded clones, a class.

TRBJ2-7	TRBV2	TRBD1	many	TGTGCCAGCTGCCCAAACAGGGGGAACGAGCAGTACTTC	CASCPNRGNEQYF
TRBJ1-2	TRBV12-3/TRBV12-4	-	many	TGTGCCAGCAGTTTTCCCTCCGTGGGCTATGGCTACACCTTC	CASSFPSVGYGYTF
TRBJ1-2	TRBV2	-	few	TGTGCCAGCGTTGAGGACAGCCTGTATGGCTACACCTTC	CASVEDSLYGYTF
TRBJ1-1	TRBV9	-	many	TGTGCCAGCGGGATGGAGGCGGACGAAGCTTTCTTT	CASGMEADEAFF
TRBJ1-4	TRBV29-1	-	few	TGCAGCGTTGCCACAGCAAGGGGAGAAAAACTGTTTTTT	CSVATARGEKLFF
TRBJ1-1	TRBV7-9	TRBD1	-	TGTGCCAGCAGCTTAGGGACAGGGAGGGAAGCTTTCTTT	CASSLGTGREAFF
TRBJ1-1	TRBV20-1	-	many	TGCAGTCCTGGGGCAGGGCTGGGCACTGAAGCTTTCTTT	CSPGAGLGTEAFF
TRBJ2-7	TRBV10-1	-	-	TGCGCCAGCAGTTCGGGGTCACCCTCGGGGGAGCAGTACTTC	CASSSGSPSGEQYF
TRBJ2-7	TRBV7-9	-	many	TGTGCCAGCAGCGTCTATTACGAGCAGTACTTC	CASSVYYEQYF
TRBJ2-7	TRBV7-2	TRBD2	-	TGTGCCAGCAGCTTAGGCGCCGGGGGGAGCTCCTACGGGCAGTACTTC	CASSLGAGGSSYGQYF
TRBJ2-5	TRBV10-3	-	few	TGTGCCATCAGTGAGTCGGGTATAACGGAGACCCAGTACTTC	CAISESGITETQYF
TRBJ2-2	TRBV27	-	-	TGTGCCAGCAGTTTAAGCGCCGGTGGGCAGATTAACACCGGGGAGCTGTTTTTT	CASSLSAGGQINTGELFF
TRBJ1-5	TRBV10-3	-	few	TGTGCCATCGGGGCAGGGGAAAGCATGCAGCCCCAGCATTTT	CAIGAGESMQPQHF
TRBJ1-3	TRBV12-3/TRBV12-4	TRBD1	-	TGTGCCAGCACCTTTCCCCCTCACAGGGGGCTTTCTGGAAACACCATATATTTT	CASTFPPHRGLSGNTIYF
TRBJ1-5	TRBV10-3	-	many	TGTGCCATCAGTGAGTCGCGGCAGTATAGCAATCAGCCCCAGCATTTT	CAISESRQYSNQPQHF
TRBJ1-2	TRBV29-1	-	-	TGCAGCGTTGGGAGGGACACCTATGGCTACACCTTC	CSVGRDTYGYTF
TRBJ1-4	TRBV14	TRBD1	-	TGTGCCAGCAGCCTCGGGACAGGGTACAATGAAAAACTGTTTTTT	CASSLGTGYNEKLFF
TRBJ1-1	TRBV7-9	TRBD1	-	TGTGCCAGCAGCGACACAGGGGACACTGAAGCTTTCTTT	CASSDTGDTEAFF
TRBJ1-1	TRBV20-1	-	many	TGCAGTGCCGTCAAAGCAGGGGCGCGTGACACTGAAGCTTTCTTT	CSAVKAGARDTEAFF
TRBJ2-5	TRBV7-8	-	few	TGTGCCAGCAGCTTAGAGGCTGAGGTGACCCAGTACTTC	CASSLEAEVTQYF
TRBJ2-1	TRBV29-1	TRBD2	-	TGCAGCGCCCGACCCAGTTGGGGGGCGGGGGGCAATGAGCAGTTCTTC	CSARPSWGAGGNEQFF
TRBJ1-6	TRBV7-8	TRBD1	-	TGTGCCAGCAGCCCTAGCCGTGGACAGGGGCTGGTTTCACCCCTCCACTTT	CASSPSRGQGLVSPLHF
TRBJ2-5	TRBV7-8	-	-	TGTGCCAGCAGCTTATTCCGGGGGGCCGGGGAGACCCAGTACTTC	CASSLFRGAGETQYF
TRBJ2-5	TRBV29-1	TRBD1	-	TGCAGCGTTGACCTGACAGGGGGATACCAAGAGACCCAGTACTTC	CSVDLTGGYQETQYF
TRBJ1-4	TRBV19	-	many	TGTGCCAGTAATCGAGGTTCTGGAGAAAAACTGTTTTTT	CASNRGSGEKLFF
TRBJ1-1	TRBV20-1	-	-	TGCAGTGCTAGACTAGCGGGAGGAAACTTGAACACTGAAGCTTTCTTT	CSARLAGGNLNTEAFF
TRBJ1-3	TRBV20-1	-	-	TGCAGTGCTCACGACCCGGCTGGAAACACCATATATTTT	CSAHDPAGNTIYF
TRBJ1-2	TRBV20-1	-	many	TGCAGTGCTAGAGTCGCGCAGGGGTCTGATGGCTACACCTTC	CSARVAQGSDGYTF
TRBJ2-7	TRBV29-1	TRBD1	-	TGCAGCGTTGAAGATGGGGACAGGACATACGAGCAGTACTTC	CSVEDGDRTYEQYF
TRBJ1-2	TRBV7-9	-	-	TGTGCCAGCAGCTTACTGATCGGCTATGGCTACACCTTC	CASSLLIGYGYTF
TRBJ2-5	TRBV15	TRBD1	many	TGTGCCACCAGCGTCGGACAGGTTCAAGAGACCCAGTACTTC	CATSVGQVQETQYF
TRBJ2-7	TRBV7-9	TRBD2	-	TGTGCCAGCAGACCAGCGGGGGGCGCTTGGGAGCAGTACTTC	CASRPAGGAWEQYF
TRBJ2-7	TRBV5-1	-	few	TGCGCCAGCAGCCCCGGGCCTACCGCGGACGAGCAGTACTTC	CASSPGPTADEQYF
TRBJ1-2	TRBV29-1	-	-	TGCAGCGTTGAAGAGAGGGGTAACTATGGCTACACCTTC	CSVEERGNYGYTF
TRBJ1-2	TRBV29-1	-	-	TGCAGCGCCAGCCTCTATGGCTACACCTTC	CSASLYGYTF
TRBJ2-5	TRBV10-2	TRBD2	many	TGCGCCAGCCAAGTAGCGGGAGTAAAGACCCAGTACTTC	CASQVAGVKTQYF
TRBJ2-3	TRBV29-1	TRBD2	few	TGCAGCGTCGCTCCCGGGACTAGCGGGATTGATACGCAGTATTTT	CSVAPGTSGIDTQYF
TRBJ2-7	TRBV29-1	TRBD2	once	TGCAGCGTTGCTTTGCGGGGGACCTACGAGCAGTACTTC	CSVALRGTYEQYF
TRBJ2-2	TRBV5-1	-	-	TGCGCCAGCATAGGGAACGGGGAGCTGTTTTTT	CASIGNGELFF
TRBJ1-6	TRBV6-6	TRBD1	-	TGTGCCAGCAGTTACGGGGGACAGGGGTACTATAGTTCACCCCTCCACTTT	CASSYGGQGYYSSPLHF
TRBJ2-5	TRBV7-2	-	many	TGTGCCAGCAGCTTCAGGGGGGGAGTAGTGGAGACCCAGTACTTC	CASSFRGGVVETQYF
TRBJ2-7	TRBV20-1	TRBD2	few	TGCAGTGCTAGGATCCCTAGCGGGAGGAACCCCTACGAGCAGTACTTC	CSARIPSGRNPYEQYF
TRBJ2-7	TRBV20-1	-	-	TGCAGTGCTAGGATCTCCCTCTACGAGCAGTACTTC	CSARISLYEQYF
TRBJ1-5	TRBV7-2	-	few	TGTGCCAGCAGCTTTTCGGGACCCACGGGGGGTCAGCCCCAGCATTTT	CASSFSGPTGGQPQHF
TRBJ2-3	TRBV4-3	-	few	TGCGCCAGCAGCCAAGACTTGCAAGATACGCAGTATTTT	CASSQDLQDTQYF
TRBJ1-2	TRBV9	-	many	TGTGCCAGCAGCGTAATGGAGGGGGGAGTGGGAGGCTACACCTTC	CASSVMEGGVGGYTF
TRBJ1-5	TRBV7-9	TRBD1	-	TGTGCCAGCAGCTTAGGGGCAGGGGGAAGCAATCAGCCCCAGCATTTT	CASSLGAGGSNQPQHF
TRBJ1-6	TRBV24-1	TRBD1	-	TGTGCCAGACCCCTCTCGACAGGGAATAATTCACCCCTCCACTTT	CARPLSTGNNSPLHF
TRBJ2-1	TRBV29-1	-	few	TGCAGCGTTGTTGTTGGCGGCATCAATGAGCAGTTCTTC	CSVVVGGINEQFF
TRBJ1-5	TRBV5-1	-	-	TGCGCCAGACCAGACGGTTTCGATCAGCCCCAGCATTTT	CARPDGFDQPQHF
TRBJ2-5	TRBV4-2	-	many	TGTGCCAGCAGCCAAGTCCCAGGGATGGGGCAAGAGACCCAGTACTTC	CASSQVPGMGQETQYF
TRBJ2-5	TRBV2	TRBD2	many	TGTGCCAGCAGCGCGTCCGGGAGGGCCCTACTAGAGACCCAGTACTTC	CASSASGRALLETQYF
TRBJ2-7	TRBV12-3/TRBV12-4	-	many	TGTGCCAGCAGTTTTCAAGACTCCTACGAGCAGTACTTC	CASSFQDSYEQYF
TRBJ2-5	TRBV2	TRBD1	-	TGTGCCAGCAGTAGTGGACAGGGAAAACAAGAGACCCAGTACTTC	CASSSGQGKQETQYF
TRBJ1-6	TRBV5-1	TRBD1	-	TGCGCCAGCAAGACAGGGGATAATTCACCCCTCCACTTT	CASKTGDNSPLHF
TRBJ2-5	TRBV5-6	-	few	TGTGCCAGCAGCTTAATGTCCGAGACCCAGTACTTC	CASSLMSETQYF
TRBJ1-3	TRBV7-9	-	many	TGTGCCAGCAGCTTCTCGGGGAGCTCTGGAAACACCATATATTTT	CASSFSGSSGNTIYF
TRBJ1-5	TRBV7-9	-	-	TGTGCCAGCAGTACCACTGATCAGCCCCAGCATTTT	CASSTTDQPQHF
TRBJ2-7	TRBV7-8	TRBD2	-	TGTGCCAGCAGATCCGGCGGGAGGGCCGATAATGAGCAGTACTTC	CASRSGGRADNEQYF